These 8 T cell receptor beta chains originate from one sample sequenced in a study of blood T cell repertoires in COVID-19. The protocol was immunoSEQ multiplex PCR, while the TCRdb copy is restricted to in-frame clones and leaves out a portion. The repertoire holds 100,000 to 150,000 clones, with around 85% as singletons. The sample comprised peripheral blood. The receptors were gathered from a woman aged 50 to 60 with acute or convalescent COVID-19.

The genes are TRBV30 and TRBJ1-2; 7 positions match TRBD1. CDR1 and CDR2 (germline): GTSNPN, SVGIG (reference sequence). The V and J ends lost 2 bases and 6 bases, in that order; junction bases with no gene match: 0. The CDR3 is 11 amino acids. In DNA, the CDR3 is TGTGCCTGGAGTACAGGGGATGGCTACACCTTC. This encodes CAWSTGDGYTF. The whole variable domain, remainder taken from reference TRBV30 and TRBJ1-2, is SQTIHQWPATLVQPVGSPLSLECTVEGTSNPNLYWYRQAAGRGLQLLFYSVGIGQISSEVPQNLSASRPQDRQFILSSKKLLLSDSGFYLCAWSTGDGYTFGSGTRLTVV.

This clone occurred a few times. This chain joins TRBV19 and TRBJ2-7, with D uncertain. CDR1 LNHDA and CDR2 SQIVND come from the germline V gene (reference sequence). This CDR3 region has 14 residues. Between the trimmed V and J ends, which lost 3 bases and 1 base, there was a span of 10 bases. As DNA, the CDR3 is TGTGCCAGTAGTATTCTTCACTTATCCTACGAGCAGTACTTC. It codes for CASSILHLSYEQYF.

This clone was observed a few times. This chain connects TRBV18 to TRBJ1-6; D possibly corresponds to TRBD1 (5 bases). Deletions cut 4 bases from V and 9 bases from J, with 19 bases between. The CDR3 loop spans 16 amino acids. Germline CDR1 and CDR2: KGHSH and LQKENI. CDR3 sequence reads: CASSLRTQDGGSPLHF. The CDR3, as DNA: TGTGCCAGCTCACTACGCACACAGGACGGGGGTTCACCCCTCCACTTT.

This rearrangement joins TRBV5-1 to TRBJ2-3; 12 bases are shared with TRBD2. J was trimmed by 11 bases and V by 4 bases; bases with no gene match: 5. CDR1 and CDR2 (germline): SGHRS, YFSETQ. CDR3 length equals 13 residues. This CDR3 is CASSETSGGKQYF. For the CDR3, the DNA is TGCGCCAGCAGCGAGACTAGCGGGGGAAAGCAGTATTTT.

The chain is built from TRBV18 and TRBJ1-1, with TRBD1 as a possible D gene (6 bases). The CDR3 length is 13 residues. The V gene's germline CDR1 is KGHSH and CDR2 LQKENI. V dropped 5 bases and J dropped 10 bases, with 17 bases sitting between them. The CDR3 region is CASSDQGNRVAFF. In DNA, the CDR3 is TGTGCCAGCTCAGATCAGGGGAATCGCGTAGCTTTCTTT.

In its sample, this clone was seen a few times. The rearrangement joins TRBV5-1 to TRBJ1-2; a weak D match, TRBD1 (5 bases). Between the trimmed V and J ends, which lost 4 bases and 7 bases, there was a span of 11 bases. The CDR3 spans 12 residues. CDR1 is SGHRS and CDR2 is YFSETQ in the germline V gene. The CDR3 DNA reads as TGCGCCAGCAGCCCTGACAGAATTGGCTACACCTTC. It translates to CASSPDRIGYTF.

The chain couples TRBV5-1 to TRBJ1-4, with TRBD1 matching over 9 bases. Trimming removed 4 bases from V and 8 bases from J; junction bases left unmatched: 3. This CDR3 has 13 amino acids. CDR1 is SGHRS and CDR2 is YFSETQ in the germline V gene. The CDR3: CASSGTGKEKLFF. For the CDR3, the DNA is TGCGCCAGCAGCGGGACAGGGAAGGAAAAACTGTTTTTT.

The rearrangement uses TRBV5-1 and TRBJ1-1; D is ambiguous. Trimming cost V 2 bases and J 1 base, with 9 bases left between them. This CDR3 is 14 amino acids long. Germline CDR1 SGHRS, CDR2 YFSETQ. In DNA form, the CDR3 reads TGCGCCAGCAGCTTAACGGTCTCGAACACTGAAGCTTTCTTT. Translating it yields CASSLTVSNTEAFF.